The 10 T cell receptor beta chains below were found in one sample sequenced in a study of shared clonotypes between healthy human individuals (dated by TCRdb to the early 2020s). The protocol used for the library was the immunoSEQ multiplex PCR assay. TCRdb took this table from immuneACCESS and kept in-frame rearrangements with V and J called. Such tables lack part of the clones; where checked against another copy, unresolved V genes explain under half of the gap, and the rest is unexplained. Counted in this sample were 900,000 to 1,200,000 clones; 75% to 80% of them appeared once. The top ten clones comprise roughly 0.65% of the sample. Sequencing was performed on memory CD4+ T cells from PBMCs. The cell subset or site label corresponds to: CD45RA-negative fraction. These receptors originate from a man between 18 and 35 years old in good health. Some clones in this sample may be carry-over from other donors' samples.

In DNA, the CDR3 is TGTGCAAGTCGCTTAGGGGCGGCCTGCCAATACGAGCAGTACTTC. This encodes CASRLGAACQYEQYF. This chain uses TRBV12-2 with TRBJ2-7. TRBV12-2 is recorded as a pseudogene. The CDR3 is 15 amino acids.

The CDR3 DNA reads as TGTGCCAGCAGTTTGCAGGGGAGGGTGAACACTGAAGCTTTCTTT. It codes for CASSLQGRVNTEAFF. The gene calls are TRBV6-5 and TRBJ1-1; D is perhaps TRBD1 (6 bases). Germline CDR1 is MNHEY and CDR2 is SVGAGI. V was shortened by 4 bases and J by 0 bases, with 12 bases between the two germline ends. The CDR3 has 15 amino acids.

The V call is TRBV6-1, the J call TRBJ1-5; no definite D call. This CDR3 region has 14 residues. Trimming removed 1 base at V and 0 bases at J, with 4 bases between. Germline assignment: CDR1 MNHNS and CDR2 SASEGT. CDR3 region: CASSEGHSNQPQHF. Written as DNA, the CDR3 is TGTGCCAGCAGTGAAGGTCATAGCAATCAGCCCCAGCATTTT.

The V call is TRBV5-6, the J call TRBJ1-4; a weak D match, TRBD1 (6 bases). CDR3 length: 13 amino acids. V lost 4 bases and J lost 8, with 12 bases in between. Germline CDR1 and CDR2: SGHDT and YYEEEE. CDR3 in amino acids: CASSPAGEEKLFF. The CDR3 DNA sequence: TGTGCCAGCAGCCCTGCAGGGGAAGAAAAACTGTTTTTT.

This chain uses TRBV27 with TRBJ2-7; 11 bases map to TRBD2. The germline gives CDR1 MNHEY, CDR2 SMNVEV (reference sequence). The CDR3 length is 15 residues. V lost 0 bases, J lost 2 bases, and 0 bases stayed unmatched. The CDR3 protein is CASSLSSGRAYEQYF. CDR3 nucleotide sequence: TGTGCCAGCAGTTTATCTAGCGGGAGGGCCTACGAGCAGTACTTC.

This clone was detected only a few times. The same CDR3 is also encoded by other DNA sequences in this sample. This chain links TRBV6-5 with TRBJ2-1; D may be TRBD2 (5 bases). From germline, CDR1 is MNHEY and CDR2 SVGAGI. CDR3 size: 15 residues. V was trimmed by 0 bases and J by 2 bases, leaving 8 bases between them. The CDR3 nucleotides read TGTGCCAGCAGTTACTCCCCCGGGGCCTACAATGAGCAGTTCTTC. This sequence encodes CASSYSPGAYNEQFF.

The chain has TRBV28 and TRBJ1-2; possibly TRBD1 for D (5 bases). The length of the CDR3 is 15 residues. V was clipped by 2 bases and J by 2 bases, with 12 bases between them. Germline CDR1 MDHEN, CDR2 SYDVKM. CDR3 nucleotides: TGTGCCAGCAGTTTACGGGCAGGGCTCAACTATGGCTACACCTTC. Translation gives CASSLRAGLNYGYTF.

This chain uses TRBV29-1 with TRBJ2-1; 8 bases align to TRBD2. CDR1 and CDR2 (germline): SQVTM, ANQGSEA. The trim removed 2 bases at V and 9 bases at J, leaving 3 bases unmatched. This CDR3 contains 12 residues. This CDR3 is CSVELLAGEQFF. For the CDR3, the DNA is TGCAGCGTTGAACTCCTAGCGGGTGAGCAGTTCTTC.

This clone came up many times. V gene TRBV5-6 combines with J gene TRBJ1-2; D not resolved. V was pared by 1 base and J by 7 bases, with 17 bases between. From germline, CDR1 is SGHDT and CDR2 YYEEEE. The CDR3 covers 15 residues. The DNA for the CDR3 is TGTGCCAGCAGCTTGTTTGGGCCCACGAGGAGTGGCTACACCTTC. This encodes CASSLFGPTRSGYTF.

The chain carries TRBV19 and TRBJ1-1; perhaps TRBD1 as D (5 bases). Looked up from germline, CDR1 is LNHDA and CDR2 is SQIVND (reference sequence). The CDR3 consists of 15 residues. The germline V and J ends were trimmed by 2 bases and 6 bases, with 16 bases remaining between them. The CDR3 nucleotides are TGTGCCAGTAGTATAATTCTTGGGGGGGTGTCTGAAGCTTTCTTT. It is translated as CASSIILGGVSEAFF.